These 27 T cell receptor beta chains were all obtained from the same sample, sequenced in a study of PD-1 blockade in classical Hodgkin lymphoma. The time point was: cycle 4 day 1 (C4D1), after around six weeks of nivolumab. There was relapse after autologous stem cell transplantation in every patient, and there was variation in brentuximab vedotin exposure. Assay used: immunoSEQ multiplex PCR; TCRdb lists only in-frame clones, some missing. The sample has roughly 90,000 clones, 65% to 85% seen once; the top ten hold about a sixth. The input for sequencing was peripheral blood mononuclear cells (PBMCs), taken before the fourth cycle of nivolumab. These receptors all stem from a human donor with classical Hodgkin lymphoma.

The DNA for the CDR3 is TGCGCCAGCAGTTTACAGGGCACCCAAGAGACCCAGTACTTC. It encodes CASSLQGTQETQYF. This sequence joins TRBV5-1 and TRBJ2-5; D may be TRBD1 (6 bases). V lost 5 bases, J lost 1 base, and 12 bases lay in between. Germline lookup yields CDR1 SGHRS and CDR2 YFSETQ. The CDR3 contains 14 residues.

The chain recombines TRBV2 with TRBJ2-7; D unclear. The V gene lost 3 bases and the J gene lost 7 bases, with 4 bases spanning the gap. Germline CDR1 and CDR2: SNHLY and FYNNEI. The CDR3 contains 10 residues. The CDR3 loop is CASSDWEQYF. The CDR3 region has the DNA TGTGCCAGCAGTGACTGGGAGCAGTACTTC.

This sequence joins TRBV29-1 and TRBJ2-1; D may be TRBD2 (7 bases). Trimming shortened V by 7 bases and J by 5 bases, and 12 bases separated the two germline ends. The germline gives CDR1 SQVTM, CDR2 ANQGSEA. This CDR3 has 12 amino acids. CDR3 bases: TGCAGCGGGGGGGGCGGAGACAATGAGCAGTTCTTC. It is translated as CSGGGGDNEQFF.

This sequence joins TRBV7-8 and TRBJ2-7; 11 bases fit TRBD2. Germline assignment: CDR1 SGHVS and CDR2 FQNEAQ. CDR3 size: 15 residues. J lost 4 bases, V lost 8 bases, and 10 bases had no gene match. In nucleotides, the CDR3 is TGTGCCAGCGGAAGCACTAGCGGGAGTTTTTACGAGCAGTACTTC. Protein product: CASGSTSGSFYEQYF.

This clone was counted a single time. This chain links TRBV6-1 with TRBJ1-3; 8 bases agree with TRBD1. Germline assignment: CDR1 MNHNS and CDR2 SASEGT. V gave up 2 bases and J gave up 0 bases; unmatched junction bases: 6. The CDR3 is made up of 17 amino acids. CDR3 amino acids: CASSEYTGGFSGNTIYF. DNA for the CDR3: TGTGCCAGCAGTGAATACACAGGGGGTTTCTCTGGAAACACCATATATTTT.

The chain links TRBV2 to TRBJ2-5; no definite D call. The CDR3 loop spans 11 amino acids. The germline V gene encodes CDR1 SNHLY and CDR2 FYNNEI. V was pared by 7 bases and J by 3 bases, with 6 bases between. The CDR3 sequence: CASNIEETQYF. For the CDR3, the DNA is TGTGCCAGCAATATAGAAGAGACCCAGTACTTC.

The J gene is TRBJ2-5, the V gene TRBV7-6; 9 bases fit TRBD2. This CDR3 is 15 amino acids long. J lost 5 bases, V lost 5 bases, and 9 bases had no gene match. Germline CDR1 and CDR2: SGHVS and FNYEAQ. CDR3 sequence: CASSAGGSGGETQYF. The DNA for the CDR3 is TGTGCCAGCAGCGCAGGGGGTAGCGGGGGCGAGACCCAGTACTTC.

V usage is TRBV5-6 and J usage is TRBJ1-1, with D unclear. The CDR3 is made up of 15 amino acids. Germline lookup yields CDR1 SGHDT and CDR2 YYEEEE. Trimming shortened V by 0 bases and J by 1 base, and 10 bases separated the two germline ends. The DNA for the CDR3 is TGTGCCAGCAGCTTGGCCCGGACGGGGAACACTGAAGCTTTCTTT. Protein product: CASSLARTGNTEAFF. The variable domain in full, completed from reference TRBV5-6 and TRBJ1-1, reads DAGVTQSPTHLIKTRGQQVTLRCSPKSGHDTVSWYQQALGQGPQFIFQYYEEEERQRGNFPDRFSGHQFPNYSSELNVNALLLGDSALYLCASSLARTGNTEAFFGQGTRLTVV.

This clone has more than one count but fewer than ten. V usage is TRBV6-1 and J usage is TRBJ2-7; 7 bases are a match to TRBD1. The CDR3 totals 15 residues. The germline V gene encodes CDR1 MNHNS and CDR2 SASEGT. V gave up 3 bases and J gave up 2 bases; unmatched junction bases: 7. CDR3 amino acids: CASSDSGTVAYEQYF. The CDR3 nucleotides read TGTGCCAGCAGTGATTCCGGGACAGTGGCCTACGAGCAGTACTTC.

The rearrangement uses TRBV9 and TRBJ2-6; 7 bases fit TRBD1. Trimming took 4 bases from V and 4 from J; bases not matched to a gene: 5. The CDR3 covers 15 residues. CDR1 is SGDLS, CDR2 YYNGEE, per germline. CDR3 sequence reads: CASSTGTAGANVLTF. In DNA, the CDR3 is TGTGCCAGCAGCACAGGGACAGCCGGGGCCAACGTCCTGACTTTC.

The V gene is TRBV7-3, the J gene TRBJ2-5; D is possibly TRBD1 (6 bases). Germline assignment: CDR1 SGHTA and CDR2 FQGTGA. The CDR3 extends over 15 amino acids. Trimming removed 2 bases at V and 4 bases at J, with 14 bases between. CDR3 amino acids: CASSLLGQGIETQYF. The CDR3 region has the DNA TGTGCCAGCAGCTTACTTGGGCAGGGGATAGAGACCCAGTACTTC.

V usage is TRBV30 and J usage is TRBJ2-7, with 7 bases identical to TRBD1. Germline CDR1 GTSNPN, CDR2 SVGIG (reference sequence). The CDR3 has 13 residues. V trimming: 2 bases; J trimming: 6 bases; junction bases outside the gene matches: 7. The CDR3 DNA reads TGTGCCTGGAGTACAGGGGTTTCATCCGAGCAGTACTTC. As protein: CAWSTGVSSEQYF.

The gene calls are TRBV9 and TRBJ1-1, with D possibly TRBD1 on 5 matching bases. V dropped 3 bases and J dropped 2 bases, with 11 bases sitting between them. Germline CDR1 is SGDLS and CDR2 is YYNGEE. This CDR3 region has 14 residues. The CDR3 DNA is TGTGCCAGCAGCGACCAGGGCATAAACACTGAAGCTTTCTTT. As protein: CASSDQGINTEAFF. The variable domain in full, completed from reference TRBV9 and TRBJ1-1, reads DSGVTQTPKHLITATGQRVTLRCSPRSGDLSVYWYQQSLDQGLQFLIQYYNGEERAKGNILERFSAQQFPDLHSELNLSSLELGDSALYFCASSDQGINTEAFFGQGTRLTVV.

The CDR3 DNA sequence: TGTGCCATCAAAAGGGACCTTACTAATGAAAAACTGTTTTTT. Protein product: CAIKRDLTNEKLFF. The rearrangement uses TRBV10-3 and TRBJ1-4, with D possibly being TRBD1 (5 bases). The CDR3 is 14 residues long. V lost 7 bases to trimming and J lost 2 bases, with 11 bases between them. Germline CDR1 is ENHRY and CDR2 is SYGVKD.

V is TRBV6-4 and J is TRBJ2-5; either TRBD1 or TRBD2 may fit D (5 bases each). V was pared by 5 bases and J by 2 bases, with 9 bases between. Germline V lookup: CDR1 MRHNA, CDR2 SNTAGT. This CDR3 contains 13 residues. Here the CDR3 reads CASSSGAQETQYF. The CDR3 DNA follows: TGTGCCAGCAGTTCCGGGGCACAAGAGACCCAGTACTTC.

This sequence joins TRBV5-3 and TRBJ2-7; D uncertain. TRBV5-3 is assigned to the ORF class and has an uncertain function. V dropped 1 base and J dropped 2 bases, with 10 bases sitting between them. This CDR3 comprises 14 residues. CDR3 nucleotide sequence: TGTGCCAGAAGCTTGAGTCGGCAGCCCTACGAGCAGTACTTC. Its translation: CARSLSRQPYEQYF.

The CDR3 is CASSAGTVGNTIYF. The CDR3 nucleotides read TGCGCCAGCAGCGCCGGGACAGTAGGAAACACCATATATTTT. This rearrangement joins TRBV5-1 to TRBJ1-3; 7 positions agree with TRBD1. Germline lookup yields CDR1 SGHRS and CDR2 YFSETQ. The CDR3 length is 14 residues. After removal of 4 bases from V and 4 bases from J, the junction contained 5 bases not matched to a gene.

This chain uses TRBV6-6 with TRBJ2-5; 7 bases line up with TRBD2. Germline CDR1 MNHNY, CDR2 SVGAGI (reference sequence). The V and J ends lost 6 bases and 0 bases, in that order; junction bases with no gene match: 10. The CDR3 consists of 16 residues. CDR3 in DNA: TGTGCCAGCAGACCCCAGGGAGCGGGACACCAAGAGACCCAGTACTTC. It yields the protein CASRPQGAGHQETQYF.

This chain joins TRBV5-4 and TRBJ1-5; D call uncertain. V lost 4 bases to trimming and J lost 0 bases, with 11 bases between them. Germline CDR1 SGHNT, CDR2 YYREEE (reference sequence). This CDR3 comprises 15 residues. The CDR3 DNA reads TGTGCCAGCAGCCCGGGGTTTTATAGCAATCAGCCCCAGCATTTT. It specifies CASSPGFYSNQPQHF.

The rearrangement uses TRBV2 and TRBJ2-5; 9 bases align to TRBD2. CDR1 is SNHLY and CDR2 is FYNNEI in the germline V gene. The V and J ends lost 7 bases and 9 bases, in that order; junction bases with no gene match: 12. CDR3 length: 14 amino acids. CDR3 amino acids: CASTIGLASDPQYF. In nucleotides, the CDR3 is TGTGCCAGCACAATTGGACTAGCGTCTGACCCCCAGTACTTC.

The chain couples TRBV18 to TRBJ1-1; no clear D gene. Germline values: CDR1 KGHSH, CDR2 LQKENI. Trimming removed 6 bases at V and 0 bases at J, with 11 bases between. The CDR3 consists of 14 residues. In DNA, the CDR3 is TGTGCCAGCTCTCAAACTGACATGAACACTGAAGCTTTCTTT. Its protein is CASSQTDMNTEAFF.

This chain connects TRBV9 to TRBJ1-3; a weak D match, TRBD1 (6 bases). Between the trimmed V and J ends, which lost 0 bases and 0 bases, there was a span of 13 bases. This CDR3 spans 17 amino acids. Germline values: CDR1 SGDLS, CDR2 YYNGEE. CDR3 protein: CASSVAVTGASGNTIYF. CDR3 coding DNA: TGTGCCAGCAGCGTAGCTGTGACAGGAGCCTCTGGAAACACCATATATTTT.

This clone has only a few counts. This chain joins TRBV2 and TRBJ1-1, with D possibly TRBD1 on 5 matching bases. V lost 6 bases, J lost 1 base, and 9 bases lay in between. This CDR3 spans 13 amino acids. Per the germline V gene, CDR1 is SNHLY and CDR2 is FYNNEI. CDR3 loop: CASRLDRNTEAFF. The CDR3 DNA sequence: TGTGCCAGCAGGCTTGACAGGAACACTGAAGCTTTCTTT.

Only a few counts were recorded for this clone. The rearrangement joins TRBV27 to TRBJ2-7; D not certain. The CDR3 loop spans 15 amino acids. V was cut by 3 bases and J by 6 bases, with 18 bases left in between. Per the germline V gene, CDR1 is MNHEY and CDR2 is SMNVEV (reference sequence). The CDR3 region is CASSFVPAKLAEQYF. The CDR3 DNA is TGTGCCAGCAGTTTCGTACCGGCAAAGTTGGCCGAGCAGTACTTC.

J is TRBJ1-2 and V is TRBV6-4, with D possibly being TRBD1 (6 bases). CDR1 is MRHNA and CDR2 is SNTAGT in the germline V gene. The CDR3 has 15 amino acids. Trimming took 5 bases from V and 4 from J, leaving 17 bases between them. The CDR3 DNA reads TGTGCCAGCAGTCACCTCCCGGGGGGCGGCTATGGCTACACCTTC. Translating gives CASSHLPGGGYGYTF.

This clone was observed a few times. This chain links TRBV5-4 with TRBJ2-7; 8 bases map to TRBD2. The CDR3 loop spans 15 amino acids. CDR1 and CDR2 (germline): SGHNT, YYREEE (reference sequence). Trimming removed 4 bases from V and 0 bases from J; junction bases left unmatched: 6. CDR3: CASSPRREGSYEQYF. The CDR3 DNA follows: TGTGCCAGCAGCCCGCGTCGGGAGGGCTCCTACGAGCAGTACTTC.

This rearrangement joins TRBV4-2 to TRBJ2-1; 10 positions match TRBD2. Germline V gene sequence: CDR1 LGHNA, CDR2 YNFKEQ. With V trimmed by 0 bases and J by 2 bases, 1 base remained unmatched. This CDR3 is built from 16 residues. This CDR3 reads CASSQDGLAAYNEQFF. The DNA for the CDR3 is TGTGCCAGCAGCCAAGACGGACTAGCGGCCTACAATGAGCAGTTCTTC.